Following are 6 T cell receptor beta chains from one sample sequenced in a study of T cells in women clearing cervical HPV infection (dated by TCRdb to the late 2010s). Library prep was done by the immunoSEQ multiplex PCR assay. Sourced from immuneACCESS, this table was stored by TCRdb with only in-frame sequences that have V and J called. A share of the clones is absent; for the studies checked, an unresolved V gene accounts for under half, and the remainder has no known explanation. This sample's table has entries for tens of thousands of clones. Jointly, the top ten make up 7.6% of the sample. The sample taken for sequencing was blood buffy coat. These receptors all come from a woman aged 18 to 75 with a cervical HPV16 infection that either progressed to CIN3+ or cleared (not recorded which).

CDR3 DNA, as far as it was read: TGCAGTGCTAGGACTAGACAGGGGACCTCCTACAATGAG. Protein: CSARTRQGTSYNE. The complete CDR3 reads CSARTRQGTSYNEQFF. The chain joins TRBV20-1 to TRBJ2-1; 8 bases fit TRBD1. The read finishes 3 residues shy of the CDR3 end, and the germline J gene is used to complete it. The CDR3 contains 16 residues. Germline CDR1 and CDR2: DFQATT and SNEGSKA (reference sequence). Losses at the gene ends were 3 bases for V and 0 bases for J; bases not matched to a gene: 7.

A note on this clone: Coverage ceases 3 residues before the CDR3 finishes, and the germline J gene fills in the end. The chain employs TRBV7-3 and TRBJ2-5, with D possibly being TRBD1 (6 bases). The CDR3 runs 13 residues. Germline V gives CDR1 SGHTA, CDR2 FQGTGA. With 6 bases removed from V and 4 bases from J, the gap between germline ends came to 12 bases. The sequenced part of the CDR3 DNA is TGTGCCAGCAGGTCGGCAGGGGCAGAGACC. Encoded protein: CASRSAGAET. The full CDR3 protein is CASRSAGAETQYF.

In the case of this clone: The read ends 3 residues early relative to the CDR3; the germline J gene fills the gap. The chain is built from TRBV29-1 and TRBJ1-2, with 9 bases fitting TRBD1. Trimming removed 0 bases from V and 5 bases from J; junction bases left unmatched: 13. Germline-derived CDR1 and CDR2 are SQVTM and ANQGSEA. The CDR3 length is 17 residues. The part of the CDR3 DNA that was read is TGCAGCGTTGAAGAATTCGACCCCGTGACAGGGGGATATGGC. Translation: CSVEEFDPVTGGYG. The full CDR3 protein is CSVEEFDPVTGGYGYTF.

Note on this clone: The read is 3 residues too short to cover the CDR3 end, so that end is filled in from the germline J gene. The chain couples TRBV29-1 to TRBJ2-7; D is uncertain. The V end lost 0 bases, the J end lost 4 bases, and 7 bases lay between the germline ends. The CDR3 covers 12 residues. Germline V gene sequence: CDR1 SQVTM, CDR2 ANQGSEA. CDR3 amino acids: CSVEDKGYEQYF. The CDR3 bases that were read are TGCAGCGTTGAAGACAAAGGGTACGAG.

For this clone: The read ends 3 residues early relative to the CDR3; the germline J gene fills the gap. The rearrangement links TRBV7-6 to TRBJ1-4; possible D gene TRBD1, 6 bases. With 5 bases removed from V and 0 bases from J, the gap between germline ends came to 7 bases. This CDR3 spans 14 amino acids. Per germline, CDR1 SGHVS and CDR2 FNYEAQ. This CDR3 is CASSRTATNEKLFF. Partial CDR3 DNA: TGTGCCAGCAGCCGGACAGCAACTAATGAAAAA.

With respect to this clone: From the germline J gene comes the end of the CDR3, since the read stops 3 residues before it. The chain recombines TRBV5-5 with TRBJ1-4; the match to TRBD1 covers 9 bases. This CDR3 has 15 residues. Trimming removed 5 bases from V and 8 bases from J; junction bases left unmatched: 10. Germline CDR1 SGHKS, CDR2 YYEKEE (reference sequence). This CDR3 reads CASRSFGTGIEKLFF. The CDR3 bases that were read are TGTGCCAGCAGGTCCTTTGGGACAGGGATCGAAAAA.